This TCR beta chain originates from a study of regulatory T cells in long-lasting Graves disease. CDR1 LNHDA and CDR2 SQIVND come from the germline V gene (reference sequence). There are 15 residues in the CDR3. Losses at the gene ends were 6 bases for V and 5 bases for J; bases not matched to a gene: 13. Study outcomes and limitations: Results may be inaccurate due to the small sample size.

Time point meaning: newly diagnosed GD, antithyroid drugs for less than 3 months. Preparation of the TCR library used RNA extracted from PBMCs. Of note for this clonotype: Its specificity is not known.

Both iRepertoire HTBI primers and Arm-PCR of CDR3 regions were used to build the TCR beta libraries. TCRdb redid the calling of the multiplex PCR reads with MiXCR, one entry per CDR3 protein. In the table there are fewer than 550,000 distinct CDR3 sequences, about 16% of which are singletons. The same sample was also studied in work on T cells in Graves' hyperthyroidism and ophthalmopathy.

This TCR came from a woman younger than 35 with Graves disease. This chain links TRBV19 with TRBJ2-7; 7 bases match TRBD1. The source was peripheral blood mononuclear cells (PBMCs), collected at new diagnosis, from a patient treated with antithyroid drugs. The CDR3 DNA reads as TGTGCCAGTAGGCCGACAGGGAGCCGTATCGACGAGCAGTACTTC. As protein: CASRPTGSRIDEQYF.